The subject of this entry is one T cell receptor (beta chain). What it recognizes is unknown. The time point is: pre-sensitization, week 0. As for treatment: therapeutic diphenylcyclopropenone sensitization with weekly scalp DPC. There are 13 residues in the CDR3. The V gene lost 7 bases and the J gene lost 4 bases, with 14 bases spanning the gap. Germline CDR1 is SQVTM and CDR2 is ANQGSEA. In the original processing: Per-sample TCR counts ranged from about 23,224 to 690,600, median about 98,000. TCRdb re-called the RACE reads with MiXCR, one entry per CDR3 protein. In this record, the V and J calls reflect TCRdb's handling and not the investigators' own analysis. The table has 250,000 or so distinct CDR3 sequences, approximately 8.6% seen once; the top ten hold around 2.5%. This specimen comes from a study of human T cells and chemical hapten exposure. Study information: Patients' scalps got diphenylcyclopropenone weekly throughout the approximately 24-week study.

Findings and caveats of the study: Expanded TCRs produced significantly more large CDR3 similarity clusters than controls did.

The receptor's source is a woman aged 40 to 50 with alopecia areata. Some clones in this sample may be carry-over from other donors' samples. The sample consisted of whole blood, taken in connection with sensitization to the hapten diphenylcyclopropenone (DPC). The V gene is TRBV29-1, the J gene TRBJ2-1, with D tentatively TRBD2 (7 bases). The CDR3 DNA follows: TGCAGCGCGGGTGGGAGGGGGTACAATGAGCAGTTCTTC. Its protein product is CSAGGRGYNEQFF.